These T cell receptor beta chains were read from a single sample in a study of control samples from healthy donors and cancer patients. Sequenced by immunoSEQ multiplex PCR; TCRdb stores in-frame clones only, minus some. The sample shows 100,000 to 150,000 clones, 75% to 95% of them seen only once. The sequenced sample consisted of blood. The source of these receptors is a man aged 18 to 29 in good health. The CDR3 runs from the conserved cysteine through the conserved F or W. A D gene is named only where the DNA matches it firmly.

j_call: TRBJ1-2; v_call: TRBV5-5; d_call: NA; cdr3_aa: CASQTGNIGGNYGYTF; cdr3_nt: TGTGCCAGTCAAACAGGAAATATCGGTGGGAACTATGGCTACACCTTC
j_call: TRBJ1-6; v_call: TRBV3-1/TRBV3-2; d_call: NA; cdr3_aa: CASSQGRRARVNSPLHF; cdr3_nt: TGTGCCAGCAGCCAAGGGAGACGTGCCCGGGTGAATTCACCCCTCCACTTT
j_call: TRBJ2-1; v_call: TRBV7-3; d_call: NA; cdr3_aa: CASRLRGQLLDEQFF; cdr3_nt: TGTGCCAGCAGACTTAGAGGACAGCTTCTGGATGAGCAGTTCTTC
j_call: TRBJ2-3; v_call: TRBV6-4; d_call: TRBD2; cdr3_aa: CASSDSGGGSTDTQYF; cdr3_nt: TGTGCCAGCAGTGACTCCGGCGGGGGTAGCACAGATACGCAGTATTTT
j_call: TRBJ2-7; v_call: TRBV19; d_call: TRBD1; cdr3_aa: CASSTSADRGQNEQYF; cdr3_nt: TGTGCCAGTAGTACCTCAGCGGACAGGGGTCAGAACGAGCAGTACTTC
j_call: TRBJ2-1; v_call: TRBV4-1; d_call: TRBD1; cdr3_aa: CASSPTGTGLNEQFF; cdr3_nt: TGCGCCAGCAGCCCCACCGGGACAGGGTTAAATGAGCAGTTCTTC
j_call: TRBJ1-5; v_call: TRBV27; d_call: NA; cdr3_aa: CASSPSPGWVQPQHF; cdr3_nt: TGTGCCAGCAGTCCCTCCCCCGGGTGGGTTCAGCCCCAGCATTTT
j_call: TRBJ1-4; v_call: TRBV2; d_call: NA; cdr3_aa: CASSPRARSFNEKLFF; cdr3_nt: TGTGCCAGCAGTCCCCGGGCCCGTAGCTTTAATGAAAAACTGTTTTTT
j_call: TRBJ1-1; v_call: TRBV12-5; d_call: NA; cdr3_aa: CASGLVLSTEAFF; cdr3_nt: TGTGCTAGTGGTTTGGTACTGTCGACTGAAGCTTTCTTT
j_call: TRBJ2-5; v_call: TRBV29-1; d_call: TRBD1; cdr3_aa: CSVRTGQETQYF; cdr3_nt: TGCAGCGTCAGGACAGGGCAAGAGACCCAGTACTTC
j_call: TRBJ2-5; v_call: TRBV5-4; d_call: NA; cdr3_aa: CASSAGNQETQYF; cdr3_nt: TGTGCCAGCAGCGCCGGGAACCAAGAGACCCAGTACTTC